This entry concerns a single T cell receptor (beta chain). The data were obtained in a study of blood T cell repertoires in COVID-19. Study information: Spain, Italy and the United States supplied samples that represented acute and convalescent COVID-19.

The germline gives CDR1 SGHVS, CDR2 FQNEAQ. CDR3 size: 15 residues. Trimming removed 5 bases from V and 1 base from J, with 12 bases in between. Profiling relied on immunoSEQ multiplex PCR, and the TCRdb table lists in-frame clones only, not all of them. The sample contains about 59,000 clones, about 90% of which appear only once. The sample consisted of peripheral blood. The clonotype originates from a man older than 75 in a cohort sampled during active COVID-19. This chain connects TRBV7-8 to TRBJ1-5; no clear D gene. CDR3 nucleotides: TGTGCCAGCAGCCCCTTGGGCTCCAGCAATCAGCCCCAGCATTTT. It is translated as CASSPLGSSNQPQHF.